The TCR beta chain under discussion was sequenced for a study of response to subunit inactivated influenza vaccine. Details on this clonotype: What it binds is not known.

The CDR3 spans 16 residues. Germline V gene sequence: CDR1 LGHNA, CDR2 YSLEER. Trimming removed 4 bases from V and 3 bases from J; junction bases left unmatched: 7. A single record per CDR3 protein comes from TCRdb applying MiXCR to the RT-PCR reads. The repertoire includes 180,000 or so distinct CDR3 sequences, roughly 12% of them detected once, and less than 30% sits in the top ten. Findings and caveats of the study: T cells newly recruited by each seasonal influenza vaccination are few, the authors suggested.

The data were also submitted as part of a second study, on T cells expressing NK-cell markers. That study adds: For TCR beta, cDNA was produced by 5'RACE template switching with UMIs.

Sample: CD8+ T cells sorted from PBMCs, taken 12 days after vaccination. This receptor was identified in a man aged 50 or older who received an inactivated influenza vaccine. The V gene is TRBV4-3, the J gene TRBJ2-4; TRBD1 aligns across 9 bases. The CDR3 sequence: CASSPGTGKGKNIQYF. CDR3 bases: TGCGCCAGCAGCCCCGGGACAGGGAAGGGCAAAAACATTCAGTACTTC.